This TCR beta chain was identified during a study of T cell changes during pregnancy in multiple sclerosis. Germline values: CDR1 SGHRS, CDR2 YFSETQ. The CDR3 is 14 residues long. J was trimmed by 5 bases and V by 1 base; bases with no gene match: 6. Generated by immunoSEQ multiplex PCR, the TCRdb table keeps only in-frame clones and is missing some. The sample comprises about 76,000 clones, 93% of which are singletons, and 2.5% rests with the top ten. The source of this sequence is a female donor with multiple sclerosis, enrolled in a pregnancy study. Here the sequenced sample was peripheral blood, taken in the second trimester of pregnancy. The V call is TRBV5-1, the J call TRBJ2-7; 7 bases are shared with TRBD1. This CDR3 is CASSLPGGLHEQYF. The CDR3 DNA reads TGCGCCAGCAGCTTGCCAGGGGGTCTCCACGAGCAGTACTTC.